The sample holds one count of the clone carrying this T cell receptor (beta chain). The data were obtained in a study of blood T cell repertoires in COVID-19. Across the whole study: Sample material is recorded as cDNA or gDNA derived from T cells, B-cell-depleted T cells, or PBMCs.

Original processing notes: Nucleated cell counts were estimated from reference gene primer amplification. Assay: immunoSEQ multiplex PCR; the TCRdb copy retains only in-frame clones and omits some. D and trimming were read from the DNA, whereas the V and J calls and clone size are those reported in that table. The sample has approximately 280,000 clones, around 90% seen once. Participants spanned ages about 18 to 89 years and resided in over 20 US areas. Germline assignment: CDR1 SNHLY and CDR2 FYNNEI. This CDR3 contains 15 residues. V dropped 7 bases and J dropped 4 bases, with 18 bases sitting between them.

The sequence was obtained from a woman between 35 and 50 years old who had recovered from COVID-19. The genes are TRBV2 and TRBJ2-3; tentatively, D is TRBD1 (6 bases). Sequences were obtained from PBMCs or T cells enriched from blood (not recorded which). The CDR3, as DNA: TGTGCCAGCAAAGTGCGGCAGGGGCGCCCAGATACGCAGTATTTT. Protein: CASKVRQGRPDTQYF. The complete variable domain, with remaining parts taken from reference TRBV2 and TRBJ2-3, reads EPEVTQTPSHQVTQMGQEVILRCVPISNHLYFYWYRQILGQKVEFLVSFYNNEISEKSEIFDDQFSVERPDGSNFTLKIRSTKLEDSAMYFCASKVRQGRPDTQYFGPGTRLTVL.